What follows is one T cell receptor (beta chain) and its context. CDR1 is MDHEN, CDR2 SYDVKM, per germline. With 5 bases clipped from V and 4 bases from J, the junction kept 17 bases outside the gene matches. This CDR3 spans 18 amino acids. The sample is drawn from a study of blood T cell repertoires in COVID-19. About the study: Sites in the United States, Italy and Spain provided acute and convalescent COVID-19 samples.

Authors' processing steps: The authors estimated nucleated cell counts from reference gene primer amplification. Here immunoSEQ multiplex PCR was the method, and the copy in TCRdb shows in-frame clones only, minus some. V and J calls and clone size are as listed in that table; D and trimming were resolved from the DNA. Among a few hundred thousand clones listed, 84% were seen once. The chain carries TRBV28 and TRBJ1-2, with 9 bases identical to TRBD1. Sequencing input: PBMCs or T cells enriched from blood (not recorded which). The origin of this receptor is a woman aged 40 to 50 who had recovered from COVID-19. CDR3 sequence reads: CASSEKGVGQGTRYGYTF. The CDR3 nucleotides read TGTGCCAGCAGTGAAAAGGGGGTTGGACAGGGGACTCGCTATGGCTACACCTTC.